Given below is one T cell receptor (beta chain) in context. The entry originates in a study of control samples from healthy donors and cancer patients. Assay used: immunoSEQ multiplex PCR; TCRdb lists only in-frame clones, some missing. The data show almost 90,000 clones, approximately 86% seen once. The origin of this receptor is a man aged 30-40 years in good health. Specimen: blood.

This chain's CDR3 is CASSLKLFANTEAFF. As DNA, the CDR3 is TGTGCCAGCAGCTTAAAATTATTCGCGAACACTGAAGCTTTCTTT. The chain employs TRBV11-2 and TRBJ1-1; D is uncertain. V was clipped by 2 bases and J by 1 base, with 11 bases between them. Per germline, CDR1 SGHAT and CDR2 FQNNGV. The CDR3 consists of 15 residues.